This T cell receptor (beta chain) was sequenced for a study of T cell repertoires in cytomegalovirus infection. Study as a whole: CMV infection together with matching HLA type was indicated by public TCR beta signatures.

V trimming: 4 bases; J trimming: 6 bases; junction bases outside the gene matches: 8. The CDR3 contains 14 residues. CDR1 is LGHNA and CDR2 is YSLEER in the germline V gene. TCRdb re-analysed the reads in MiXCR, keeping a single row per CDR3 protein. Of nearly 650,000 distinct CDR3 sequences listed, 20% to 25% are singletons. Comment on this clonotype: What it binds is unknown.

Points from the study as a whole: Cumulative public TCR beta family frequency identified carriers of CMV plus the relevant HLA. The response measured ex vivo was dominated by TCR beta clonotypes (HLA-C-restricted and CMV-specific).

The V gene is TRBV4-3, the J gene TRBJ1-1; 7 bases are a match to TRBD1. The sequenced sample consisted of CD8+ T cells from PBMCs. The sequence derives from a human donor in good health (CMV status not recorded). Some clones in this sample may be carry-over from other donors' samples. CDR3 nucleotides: TGCGCCAGCAGCCGCGCGACAGGGCTCGCTGAAGCTTTCTTT. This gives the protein CASSRATGLAEAFF.